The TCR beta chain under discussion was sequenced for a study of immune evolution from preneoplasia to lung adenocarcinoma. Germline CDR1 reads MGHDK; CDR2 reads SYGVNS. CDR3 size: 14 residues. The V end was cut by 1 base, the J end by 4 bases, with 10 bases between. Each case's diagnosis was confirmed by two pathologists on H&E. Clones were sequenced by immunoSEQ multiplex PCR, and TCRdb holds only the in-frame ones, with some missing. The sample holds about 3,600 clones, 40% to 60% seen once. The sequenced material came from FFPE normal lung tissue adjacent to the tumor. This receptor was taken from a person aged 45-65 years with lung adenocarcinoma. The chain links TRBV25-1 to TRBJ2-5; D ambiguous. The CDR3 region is CASSESQETETQYF. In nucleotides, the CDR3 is TGTGCCAGCAGTGAATCCCAAGAAACAGAGACCCAGTACTTC.